A single sample is the source of the 26 T cell receptor beta chains below, sequenced in a study of OX40 agonist ivuxolimab in advanced cancers. TCRdb's table, derived via immunoSEQ multiplex PCR, lists solely in-frame clones and lacks some. In the table there are over 100,000 clones, less than 95% of which are singletons. Sample: CD4+ or CD8+ T cells sorted from blood, taken in a trial of the OX40 agonist ivuxolimab. These receptor sequences come from an adult with an advanced solid tumor such as melanoma, head and neck, liver or kidney cancer.

The rearrangement uses TRBV11-2 and TRBJ1-1; perhaps TRBD1 as D (5 bases). Looked up from germline, CDR1 is SGHAT and CDR2 is FQNNGV. V gave up 2 bases and J gave up 10 bases, with 17 bases separating them. The CDR3 runs 14 residues. The CDR3 DNA reads as TGTGCCAGCAGCTTACCAGGGAGGACTTTAGGAGCTTTCTTT. This translates into CASSLPGRTLGAFF.

The rearrangement joins TRBV7-3 to TRBJ2-1; a possible D gene is TRBD1 (6 bases). The CDR3 runs 16 residues. From germline, CDR1 is SGHTA and CDR2 FQGTGA. Trimming left V 6 bases short and J 3 bases short, with 18 bases between. The CDR3 spells CASRSRGGAGYNEQFF. DNA for the CDR3: TGTGCCAGCAGGTCTAGAGGGGGTGCTGGCTACAATGAGCAGTTCTTC.

The chain uses TRBV7-2 and TRBJ1-2; TRBD1 agrees at 10 bases. CDR1 is SGHTA, CDR2 FQGNSA, per germline. V trimming: 5 bases; J trimming: 4 bases; junction bases outside the gene matches: 16. The CDR3 has 18 amino acids. CDR3 DNA sequence: TGTGCCAGCAGCACCTACCGACAGGGGGCGACGGGTGGCTATGGCTACACCTTC. It specifies CASSTYRQGATGGYGYTF.

This clone appeared once. Germline and junction disagree at one end, which may indicate a read error. The chain couples TRBV4-2 to TRBJ2-3, with a possible D match to TRBD2 (5 bases). Germline CDR1 reads LGHNA; CDR2 reads YNFKEQ. This CDR3 is 15 amino acids long. The CDR3 reads CASSQVADYTNTQYF. CDR3 nucleotides: TGTGCCAGCAGCCAAGTTGCAGACTACACAAATACGCAGTATTTT.

V and J are TRBV2 and TRBJ1-2; a possible D gene is TRBD1 (6 bases). Trimming left V 3 bases short and J 3 bases short, with 14 bases between. This CDR3 contains 15 residues. Germline CDR1 is SNHLY and CDR2 is FYNNEI. The CDR3 DNA sequence: TGTGCCAGCAGTGATCCGGGGGCCTTCGACTATGGCTACACCTTC. Amino acid sequence: CASSDPGAFDYGYTF. The whole variable domain, remainder taken from reference TRBV2 and TRBJ1-2, is EPEVTQTPSHQVTQMGQEVILRCVPISNHLYFYWYRQILGQKVEFLVSFYNNEISEKSEIFDDQFSVERPDGSNFTLKIRSTKLEDSAMYFCASSDPGAFDYGYTFGSGTRLTVV.

The chain recombines TRBV28 with TRBJ2-7; no definite D call. The CDR3 totals 15 residues. The germline V and J ends were trimmed by 8 bases and 4 bases, with 21 bases remaining between them. Germline values: CDR1 MDHEN, CDR2 SYDVKM. CDR3 loop: CASVQSPNLPYEQYF. CDR3 bases: TGTGCCAGCGTCCAGTCGCCGAACCTGCCGTACGAGCAGTACTTC.

CDR3 nucleotide sequence: TGTGCCAGCAGTCCCGGACTAGCGTCCTCCTACGAGCAGTACTTC. Its translation is CASSPGLASSYEQYF. The chain recombines TRBV6-5 with TRBJ2-7, with 9 bases fitting TRBD2. The CDR3 sequence is 15 residues long. Losses at the gene ends were 5 bases for V and 0 bases for J; bases not matched to a gene: 5. Germline V gene lookup returns CDR1 MNHEY and CDR2 SVGAGI.

This clone was seen just once. The rearrangement uses TRBV9 and TRBJ1-1, with D perhaps matching TRBD1 (5 bases). Trimming left V 2 bases short and J 5 bases short, with 19 bases between. Germline CDR1 and CDR2: SGDLS and YYNGEE. This CDR3 contains 16 residues. CDR3 protein: CASSVQSSGGGTEAFF. The CDR3 bases are TGTGCCAGCAGCGTCCAAAGCTCCGGGGGAGGTACTGAAGCTTTCTTT. The entire variable domain, with the rest obtained from reference TRBV9 and TRBJ1-1, is as follows: DSGVTQTPKHLITATGQRVTLRCSPRSGDLSVYWYQQSLDQGLQFLIQYYNGEERAKGNILERFSAQQFPDLHSELNLSSLELGDSALYFCASSVQSSGGGTEAFFGQGTRLTVV.

This sequence joins TRBV19 and TRBJ2-3; 9 bases align to TRBD1. Germline V lookup: CDR1 LNHDA, CDR2 SQIVND (reference sequence). The CDR3 totals 15 residues. V lost 9 bases and J lost 6; bases outside the gene matches: 13. The CDR3 nucleotides read TGTGCCAGCGAGACAGGGGGTCGAAGTATCGATACGCAGTATTTT. The encoded protein is CASETGGRSIDTQYF.

J is TRBJ2-6 and V is TRBV27; the D is unclear. CDR1 MNHEY and CDR2 SMNVEV come from the germline V gene (reference sequence). This CDR3 comprises 15 residues. The germline V and J ends were trimmed by 5 bases and 4 bases, with 12 bases remaining between them. CDR3 sequence reads: CASSLLRYGANVLTF. In nucleotides, the CDR3 is TGTGCCAGCAGTCTTCTAAGGTACGGGGCCAACGTCCTGACTTTC.

This rearrangement joins TRBV28 to TRBJ2-2; possibly TRBD2 for D (6 bases). This CDR3 contains 16 residues. V lost 7 bases to trimming and J lost 0 bases, with 15 bases between them. Germline values: CDR1 MDHEN, CDR2 SYDVKM. The CDR3 protein is CASIPSWGANTGELFF. The CDR3 coding sequence is TGTGCCAGCATTCCTTCGTGGGGGGCGAACACCGGGGAGCTGTTTTTT.

The chain joins TRBV6-5 to TRBJ1-5; D perhaps matches TRBD1 (6 bases). The CDR3 is 14 amino acids. Per germline, CDR1 MNHEY and CDR2 SVGAGI. V was clipped by 10 bases and J by 5 bases, with 18 bases between them. This CDR3 is CATGGQGDHQPQHF. The CDR3 DNA follows: TGTGCCACTGGGGGGCAGGGCGACCATCAGCCCCAGCATTTT.

V is TRBV19 and J is TRBJ2-7; 10 nucleotides agree with TRBD1. There are 16 residues in the CDR3. Trimming at V came to 4 bases and at J to 2 bases, leaving 8 bases not matched to a gene. Per the germline V gene, CDR1 is LNHDA and CDR2 is SQIVND (reference sequence). As DNA, the CDR3 is TGTGCCAGTAGTACCCTCGACAGGGGGCGACCCTACGAGCAGTACTTC. This sequence encodes CASSTLDRGRPYEQYF.

This clone has a single count. The DNA for the CDR3 is TGTGCCAGCAGACCGGCGGGAGGGCCCTTCCAAGAGACCCAGTACTTC. This gives the protein CASRPAGGPFQETQYF. This chain links TRBV7-2 with TRBJ2-5, with 9 bases aligning to TRBD2. J gave up 1 base and V 6 bases, and 9 bases lay outside the gene matches. Germline CDR1 and CDR2: SGHTA and FQGNSA. This CDR3 has 16 amino acids.

The rearrangement links TRBV27 to TRBJ1-3; 10 bases match TRBD1. From germline, CDR1 is MNHEY and CDR2 SMNVEV (reference sequence). CDR3 size: 15 residues. The V segment lost 0 bases and the J segment 5 bases; nucleotides outside the gene matches: 1. CDR3 bases: TGTGCCAGCAGTTTATCGGGACAGGGGAGAAACACCATATATTTT. It is translated as CASSLSGQGRNTIYF.

This chain uses TRBV28 with TRBJ2-7; 7 positions match TRBD1. V gave up 4 bases and J gave up 2 bases; unmatched junction bases: 14. The CDR3 loop spans 17 amino acids. The germline CDR1 and CDR2 sequences are MDHEN and SYDVKM. CDR3 amino acids: CASSYPTPGQRTYEQYF. Written as DNA, the CDR3 is TGTGCCAGCAGTTACCCTACTCCGGGACAGCGTACCTACGAGCAGTACTTC.

This clone was picked up a small number of times. V usage is TRBV6-1 and J usage is TRBJ1-1; D is unclear. This CDR3 spans 13 amino acids. Germline-derived CDR1 and CDR2 are MNHNS and SASEGT. Trimming removed 5 bases at V and 1 base at J, with 8 bases between. In DNA form, the CDR3 reads TGTGCCAGCAGTCTACAGACGAACACTGAAGCTTTCTTT. The encoded protein is CASSLQTNTEAFF.

This rearrangement joins TRBV7-2 to TRBJ2-7; D is possibly TRBD1 (5 bases). The CDR3 is 16 amino acids. Germline values: CDR1 SGHTA, CDR2 FQGNSA. Trimming removed 4 bases at V and 5 bases at J, with 21 bases between. CDR3 in DNA: TGTGCCAGCAGCTCCCACCGGGCAAGGGGATCCAACGAGCAGTACTTC. Its translation: CASSSHRARGSNEQYF. Full variable domain (missing parts from reference TRBV7-2 and TRBJ2-7): GAGVSQSPSNKVTEKGKDVELRCDPISGHTALYWYRQSLGQGLEFLIYFQGNSAPDKSGLPSDRFSAERTGGSVSTLTIQRTQQEDSAVYLCASSSHRARGSNEQYFGPGTRLTVT.

This clone was observed a single time. The rearrangement joins TRBV4-3 to TRBJ2-1; 11 nucleotides align to TRBD1. The germline gives CDR1 LGHNA, CDR2 YSLEER. The length of the CDR3 is 18 residues. V shed 1 base, J shed 2 bases, and the junction held 7 bases outside the gene matches. The CDR3 loop is CASSQGVPGQGAYNEQFF. CDR3 coding DNA: TGCGCCAGCAGCCAAGGCGTTCCGGGACAGGGGGCCTACAATGAGCAGTTCTTC.

The chain uses TRBV30 and TRBJ1-6, with 7 bases that match TRBD1. The germline V gene has CDR1 GTSNPN and CDR2 SVGIG (reference sequence). V shed 4 bases, J shed 14 bases, and the junction held 14 bases outside the gene matches. The CDR3 sequence is 14 residues long. This chain's CDR3 is CAWTWTGGWGSLHF. DNA of the CDR3: TGTGCCTGGACCTGGACAGGCGGTTGGGGGTCCCTCCACTTT.

The rearrangement links TRBV7-9 to TRBJ2-1, with D perhaps being TRBD1 or TRBD2 (5 bases each). This CDR3 has 13 amino acids. Germline CDR1 is SEHNR and CDR2 is FQNEAQ (reference sequence). Trimming pared 5 bases from V and 3 bases from J, leaving 8 bases between. DNA of the CDR3: TGTGCCAGCAGCCGGGACCACTACAATGAGCAGTTCTTC. Amino acid sequence: CASSRDHYNEQFF.

The rearrangement joins TRBV13 to TRBJ2-3, with 10 nucleotides matching TRBD2. V lost 6 bases, J lost 1 base, and 4 bases stayed unmatched. The CDR3 consists of 15 residues. Germline V gene lookup returns CDR1 PRHDT and CDR2 FYEKMQ (reference sequence). The CDR3 loop reads CASRVAGGRTDTQYF. The CDR3 bases are TGTGCCAGCAGAGTAGCGGGAGGACGCACAGATACGCAGTATTTT.

This rearrangement joins TRBV29-1 to TRBJ2-7; D is ambiguous. The germline V gene encodes CDR1 SQVTM and CDR2 ANQGSEA. The CDR3 contains 13 residues. Trimming stripped 7 bases from V and 6 bases from J, with 19 bases between. The CDR3, as DNA: TGCAGCGCTGCCCCCCGGGTGGGTAGCGAGCAGTACTTC. Its translation: CSAAPRVGSEQYF.

This CDR3 reads CASSDGQGAYEQYF. As DNA, the CDR3 is TGTGCCAGCAGTGATGGACAGGGTGCCTACGAGCAGTACTTC. The chain recombines TRBV2 with TRBJ2-7; 8 nucleotides match TRBD1. Looked up from germline, CDR1 is SNHLY and CDR2 is FYNNEI. The junction had 3 bases not matched to a gene; V was cut back by 3 bases and J by 2 bases. The CDR3 has 14 amino acids.

V usage is TRBV28 and J usage is TRBJ2-5; TRBD2 aligns across 9 bases. Germline V gives CDR1 MDHEN, CDR2 SYDVKM. The length of the CDR3 is 14 residues. The V segment lost 4 bases and the J segment 5 bases; nucleotides outside the gene matches: 5. The CDR3: CASSSIAGVETQYF. CDR3 in DNA: TGTGCCAGCAGTTCAATAGCGGGAGTGGAGACCCAGTACTTC. Full variable domain (outside the CDR3, taken from reference TRBV28 and TRBJ2-5): DVKVTQSSRYLVKRTGEKVFLECVQDMDHENMFWYRQDPGLGLRLIYFSYDVKMKEKGDIPEGYSVSREKKERFSLILESASTNQTSMYLCASSSIAGVETQYFGPGTRLLVL.

This clone was seen once. This sequence joins TRBV6-1 and TRBJ1-5, with a tentative D call TRBD1 (6 bases). The V end lost 4 bases, the J end lost 6 bases, and 13 bases lay between the germline ends. This CDR3 region has 14 residues. Germline V gives CDR1 MNHNS, CDR2 SASEGT. In nucleotides, the CDR3 is TGTGCCAGCAGTGGGTTGACAGGCGGTCAGCCCCAGCATTTT. Protein: CASSGLTGGQPQHF.